The entry that follows covers one TCR beta chain sequence. What it binds is not known. Germline assignment: CDR1 MNHNS and CDR2 SASEGT. CDR3 length: 14 amino acids. V was pared by 7 bases and J by 10 bases, with 22 bases between. No patient received treatment before thyroid surgery. In the authors' methods: Using the CDR3 differences seen across clinicopathological groups, the authors built a distant-metastasis classifier for papillary thyroid cancer, which was meant to discriminate distant-metastatic patients. TCRdb re-called the PCR reads through MiXCR. TCRdb's processing, not the study's, gives the V and J calls here. The data contain some 23,000 clones, about 12% of them seen just once; the ten biggest clones take up more than 15%. This sample is drawn from a study of metastatic and nonmetastatic thyroid tumors. Study context: Repertoire data that came from the blood and tumor or nodule tissue of malignant and benign thyroid patients were compared. Findings of the study overall: Reported TCR beta diversity, measured in blood and tumor, was significantly higher for malignant thyroid tumors than for benign nodules.

V gene TRBV6-1 combines with J gene TRBJ2-5; D possibly corresponds to TRBD1 (6 bases). The sequence was obtained from a female donor with papillary thyroid cancer or a benign thyroid nodule (not recorded which). Some clones in this sample may be carry-over from other donors' samples. Sequences were obtained from blood. CDR3 nucleotide sequence: TGTGCCAGCACCCATGGTGGGGGCTCGAAGGGCCAGTACTTC. It encodes CASTHGGGSKGQYF.